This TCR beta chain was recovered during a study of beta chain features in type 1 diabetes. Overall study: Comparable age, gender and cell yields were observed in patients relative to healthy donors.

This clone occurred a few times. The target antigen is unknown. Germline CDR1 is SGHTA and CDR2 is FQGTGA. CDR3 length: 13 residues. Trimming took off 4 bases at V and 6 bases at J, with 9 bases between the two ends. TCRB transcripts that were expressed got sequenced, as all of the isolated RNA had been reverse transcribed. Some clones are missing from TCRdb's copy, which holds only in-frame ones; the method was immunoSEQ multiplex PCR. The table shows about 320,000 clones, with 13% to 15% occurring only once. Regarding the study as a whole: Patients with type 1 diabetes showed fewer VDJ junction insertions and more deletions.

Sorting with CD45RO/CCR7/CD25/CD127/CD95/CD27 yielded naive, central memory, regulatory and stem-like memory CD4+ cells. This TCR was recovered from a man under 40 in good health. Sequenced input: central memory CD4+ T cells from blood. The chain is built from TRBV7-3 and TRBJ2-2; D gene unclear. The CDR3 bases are TGTGCCAGCAGCTCGCCGGGTGCCGGGGAGCTGTTTTTT. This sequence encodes CASSSPGAGELFF.